This T cell receptor (beta chain) was sequenced for a study of identical twins. The germline V gene has CDR1 SGHRS and CDR2 YFSETQ. V shed 6 bases, J shed 4 bases, and the junction held 9 bases outside the gene matches. This CDR3 spans 15 amino acids. This clonotype has ten or more counts. Addition of a universal primer site occurred through template switching, and cDNA carried unique molecular identifiers. TCRdb re-called the 5' RACE reads through MiXCR, storing one row per CDR3 protein. The data contain roughly 750,000 distinct CDR3 sequences, 21% of them singletons. This sample also belongs to another study, concerning T cells expressing NK-cell markers.

The chain has TRBV5-1 and TRBJ2-3, with 9 bases identical to TRBD2. The TCR originated in a young woman in good health. The sequenced sample consisted of PBMCs. The CDR3 sequence is CASTSNSGGADTQYF. DNA of the CDR3: TGCGCCAGCACTTCAAATAGCGGGGGTGCAGATACGCAGTATTTT.